A single sample gave rise to the 7 T cell receptor beta chains below, sequenced in a study of Ad26.COV2.S vaccination and SARS-CoV-2 variants (dated by TCRdb to the early 2020s). Library preparation used the immunoSEQ multiplex PCR assay. TCRdb stores this immuneACCESS table with in-frame sequences only. Part of the clones is absent; in the studies checked, under half of the shortfall reflects unresolved V genes, and no reason is known for the rest. The sample table shows hundreds of thousands of clones, and 89% are seen once. Jointly, the top ten make up nearly 1.5% of the sample. Sample treatment or condition, as interpreted from the label and publication: some 20 received Ad26.COV2.S at low or high dose, single or two shots; roughly five received placebo; per-sample allocation not given. For vaccine and placebo recipients, repertoires were sequenced using samples collected on day 63 after the first injection.

This material consisted of peripheral blood, taken in a trial of Ad26.COV2.S vaccine versus placebo. Receptor source: a person aged 18-65 years who received the Ad26.COV2.S COVID-19 vaccine or a placebo.

The V call is TRBV27, the J call TRBJ1-6; 7 nucleotides align to TRBD1. Germline-derived CDR1 and CDR2 are MNHEY and SMNVEV (reference sequence). The CDR3 runs 14 residues. The junction had 6 bases not matched to a gene; V was cut back by 8 bases and J by 5 bases. CDR3: CASRETGNNSPLHF. CDR3 sequence (DNA): TGTGCCAGCCGAGAGACAGGGAATAATTCACCCCTCCACTTT.

The CDR3 spells CASSVRSSGSGELFF. CDR3 coding DNA: TGTGCCAGCAGCGTACGATCTAGCGGTTCCGGGGAGCTGTTTTTT. This chain joins TRBV9 and TRBJ2-2; 7 positions match TRBD2. Germline V CDR1 and CDR2: SGDLS, YYNGEE. V trimming: 1 base; J trimming: 6 bases; junction bases outside the gene matches: 6. The CDR3 loop spans 15 amino acids.

This rearrangement joins TRBV12-3 or TRBV12-4 to TRBJ1-1, with unresolved D. The CDR3 has 13 residues. The V end was cut by 1 base, the J end by 9 bases, with 12 bases between. The CDR3: CASSLVGKAKAFF. CDR3 DNA: TGTGCCAGCAGTTTAGTGGGGAAGGCCAAAGCTTTCTTT.

V usage is TRBV7-2 and J usage is TRBJ1-5; possibly TRBD1 for D (5 bases). V lost 5 bases and J lost 4, with 12 bases in between. The length of the CDR3 is 14 residues. The germline gives CDR1 SGHTA, CDR2 FQGNSA. CDR3 nucleotide sequence: TGTGCCAGCAGCCGGGGCCTGCAGAATCAGCCCCAGCATTTT. Translation gives CASSRGLQNQPQHF.

V usage is TRBV5-1 and J usage is TRBJ2-2, with 9 bases matching TRBD2. V dropped 4 bases and J dropped 5; count of bases not matched to a gene: 6. The CDR3 loop spans 15 amino acids. CDR1 is SGHRS and CDR2 is YFSETQ in the germline V gene. CDR3 DNA: TGCGCCAGCAGCCAGACTAGCGGCCTTACCGGGGAGCTGTTTTTT. It is translated as CASSQTSGLTGELFF. Variable domain in full (rest from reference TRBV5-1 and TRBJ2-2): KAGVTQTPRYLIKTRGQQVTLSCSPISGHRSVSWYQQTPGQGLQFLFEYFSETQRNKGNFPGRFSGRQFSNSRSEMNVSTLELGDSALYLCASSQTSGLTGELFFGEGSRLTVL.

The chain is built from TRBV9 and TRBJ1-5, with D tentatively TRBD1 (5 bases). The CDR3 spans 15 residues. The V end was cut by 0 bases, the J end by 0 bases, with 7 bases between. Germline V lookup: CDR1 SGDLS, CDR2 YYNGEE. The CDR3 sequence is CASSVGTGSNQPQHF. CDR3 nucleotide sequence: TGTGCCAGCAGCGTAGGTACAGGTAGCAATCAGCCCCAGCATTTT.

V is TRBV13 and J is TRBJ2-7; D is uncertain. V gave up 3 bases and J gave up 2 bases, with 14 bases separating them. Germline-derived CDR1 and CDR2 are PRHDT and FYEKMQ (reference sequence). The CDR3 spans 15 residues. The CDR3: CASSLEPSGTYEQYF. CDR3 nucleotides: TGTGCCAGCAGCTTGGAACCGAGTGGAACCTACGAGCAGTACTTC.